The clone carrying this T cell receptor beta chain came up many times. What it binds is not known. Every patient was untreated before thyroid surgery. Per the authors' pipeline: What underpinned the distant-metastasis classifier for papillary thyroid cancer was the set of CDR3 differences across clinicopathological groups. TCRdb re-called the PCR reads via MiXCR. V and J calls and clone size were set by TCRdb, not the authors. The table lists tens of thousands of clones, roughly 26% of them singletons. Trimming took 6 bases from V and 2 from J; bases not matched to a gene: 5. The germline CDR1 and CDR2 sequences are MDHEN and SYDVKM. The CDR3 length is 14 residues. The sample is drawn from a study of metastatic and nonmetastatic thyroid tumors. Study-level information: The comparison covered peripheral blood and tumor or nodule tissue in malignant and benign thyroid patients. Overall study results and limits: Malignant tumors reportedly showed significantly higher TCR beta diversity than benign nodules in both blood and tumor.

The clonotype was recovered from a female donor with papillary thyroid cancer or a benign thyroid nodule (not recorded which). Some clones in this sample may be carry-over from other donors' samples. V gene TRBV28 combines with J gene TRBJ2-7; 9 bases fit TRBD1. Sequencing was performed on blood. CDR3 residues: CASSFRDRAYEQYF. CDR3 in DNA: TGTGCCAGCAGCTTCCGGGACAGGGCCTACGAGCAGTACTTC.